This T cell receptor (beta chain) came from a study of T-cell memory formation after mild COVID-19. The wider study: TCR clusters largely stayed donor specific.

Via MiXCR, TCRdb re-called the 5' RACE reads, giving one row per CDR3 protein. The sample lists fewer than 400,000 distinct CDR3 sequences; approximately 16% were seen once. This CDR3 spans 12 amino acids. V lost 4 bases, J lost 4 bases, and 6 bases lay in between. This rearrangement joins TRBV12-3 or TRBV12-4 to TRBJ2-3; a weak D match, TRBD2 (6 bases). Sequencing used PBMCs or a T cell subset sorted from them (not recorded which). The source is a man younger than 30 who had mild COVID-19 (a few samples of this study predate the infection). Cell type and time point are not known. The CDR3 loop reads CASSWDSDTQYF. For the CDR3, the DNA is TGTGCCAGCAGTTGGGACTCAGATACGCAGTATTTT.